The sequence of this T cell receptor (beta chain) was determined in a study of PD-1 blockade in classical Hodgkin lymphoma. The study, taken as a whole, reports: Individuals initiating nivolumab under 1 year after ASCT were excluded.

Concerning this clone: Its target is unknown.

Autologous stem cell transplantation was followed by relapse in every patient, and brentuximab vedotin exposure varied. Measured with immunoSEQ multiplex PCR; TCRdb has only the in-frame clones, and not every one. There are about 86,000 clones in the sample; about 88% occur only once, and around 11% lies in the top ten. V shed 4 bases, J shed 4 bases, and the junction held 6 bases outside the gene matches. Germline CDR1 and CDR2: MRHNA and SNTAGT. The CDR3 has 15 residues. The chain carries TRBV6-4 and TRBJ1-4; 7 nucleotides agree with TRBD1. This clonotype was sampled from a human donor with classical Hodgkin lymphoma. The material was peripheral blood mononuclear cells (PBMCs), obtained before the second cycle of nivolumab. CDR3 bases: TGTGCCAGCAGTGTCCAGGGGGGCGGTAATGAAAAACTGTTTTTT. As protein: CASSVQGGGNEKLFF.